This T cell receptor beta chain originates from a study of CD8 T cells in ankylosing spondylitis. Study conclusions and caveats: From matched ankylosing spondylitis synovial fluid, disease-linked clones were reportedly recovered at significantly enriched levels. Characteristic of ankylosing spondylitis blood, it appeared, was a TCR beta motif comprising several highly homologous variants.

This clonotype was recorded a few times. Antigen: not known. TCRdb reprocessed the 5' RACE reads via MiXCR and lists one record per CDR3 protein. The data contain about 800,000 distinct CDR3 sequences, 12% of them singletons. Germline V gene sequence: CDR1 DFQATT, CDR2 SNEGSKA (reference sequence). The CDR3 has 12 residues. V was clipped by 1 base and J by 5 bases, with 8 bases between them. The TCR comes from a male donor with ankylosing spondylitis. Source material: blood, either unsorted or a sorted T cell fraction (not recorded which). J is TRBJ1-2 and V is TRBV20-1; D is unresolved. CDR3 DNA sequence: TGCAGTGCTAGAGGGCAGCCATATGGCTACACCTTC. Protein sequence: CSARGQPYGYTF.